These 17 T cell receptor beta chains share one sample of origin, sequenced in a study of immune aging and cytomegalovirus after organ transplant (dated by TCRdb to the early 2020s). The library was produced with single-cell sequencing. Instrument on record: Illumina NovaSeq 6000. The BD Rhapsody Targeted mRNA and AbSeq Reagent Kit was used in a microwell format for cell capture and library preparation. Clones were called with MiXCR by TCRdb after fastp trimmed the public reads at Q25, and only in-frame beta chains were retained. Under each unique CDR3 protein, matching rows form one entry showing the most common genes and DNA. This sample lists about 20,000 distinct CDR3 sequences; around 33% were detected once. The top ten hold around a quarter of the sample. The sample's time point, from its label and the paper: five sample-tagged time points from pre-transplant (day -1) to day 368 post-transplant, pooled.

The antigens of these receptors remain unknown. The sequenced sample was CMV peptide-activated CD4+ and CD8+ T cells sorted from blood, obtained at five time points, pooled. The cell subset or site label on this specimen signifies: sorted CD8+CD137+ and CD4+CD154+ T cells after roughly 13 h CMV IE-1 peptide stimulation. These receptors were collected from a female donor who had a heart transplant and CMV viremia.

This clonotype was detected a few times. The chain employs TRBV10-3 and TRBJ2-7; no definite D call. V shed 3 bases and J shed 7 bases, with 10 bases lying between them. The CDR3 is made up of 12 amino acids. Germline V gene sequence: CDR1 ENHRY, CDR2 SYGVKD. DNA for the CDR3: TGTGCCATCAGTGAAGGCCCGTCGGAGCAGTACTTC. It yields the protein CAISEGPSEQYF.

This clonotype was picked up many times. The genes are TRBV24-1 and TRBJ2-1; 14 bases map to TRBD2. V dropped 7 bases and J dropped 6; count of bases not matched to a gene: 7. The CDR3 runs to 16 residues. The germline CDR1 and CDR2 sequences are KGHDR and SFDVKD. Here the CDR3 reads CATSLGTSGSINEQFF. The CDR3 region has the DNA TGTGCCACCAGCCTCGGGACTAGCGGGAGTATCAATGAGCAGTTCTTC.

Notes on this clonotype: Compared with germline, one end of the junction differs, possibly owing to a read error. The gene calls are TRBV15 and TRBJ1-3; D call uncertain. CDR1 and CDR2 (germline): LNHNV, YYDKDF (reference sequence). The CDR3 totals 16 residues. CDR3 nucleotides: TGTGCCACCAGCAGAAACGACGGGAGCCCTGGAAGCACCAAATATTTT. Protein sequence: CATSRNDGSPGSTKYF.

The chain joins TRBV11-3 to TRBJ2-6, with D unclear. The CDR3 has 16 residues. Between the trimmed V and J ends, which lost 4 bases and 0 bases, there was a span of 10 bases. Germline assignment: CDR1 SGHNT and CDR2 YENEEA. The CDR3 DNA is TGTGCCAGCAGCTCCCCGGGCTCCTCTGGGGCCAACGTCCTGACTTTC. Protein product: CASSSPGSSGANVLTF. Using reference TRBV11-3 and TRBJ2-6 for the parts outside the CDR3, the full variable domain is EAGVVQSPRYKIIEKKQPVAFWCNPISGHNTLYWYLQNLGQGPELLIRYENEEAVDDSQLPKDRFSAERLKGVDSTLKIQPAELGDSAVYLCASSSPGSSGANVLTFGAGSRLTVL.

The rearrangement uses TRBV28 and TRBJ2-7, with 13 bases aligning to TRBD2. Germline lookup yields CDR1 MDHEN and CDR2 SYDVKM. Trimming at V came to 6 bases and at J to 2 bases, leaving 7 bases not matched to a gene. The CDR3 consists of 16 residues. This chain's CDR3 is CASSLGTSGATYEQYF. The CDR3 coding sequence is TGTGCCAGCAGCCTAGGGACTAGCGGGGCCACCTACGAGCAGTACTTC.

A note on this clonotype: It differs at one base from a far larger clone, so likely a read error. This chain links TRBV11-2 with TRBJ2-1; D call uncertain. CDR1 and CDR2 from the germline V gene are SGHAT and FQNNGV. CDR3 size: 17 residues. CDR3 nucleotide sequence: TGTGCCAGCAGCATAGATGTCGGGTCCTCCTCCTACAATGAGCAGTTCTTC. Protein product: CASSIDVGSSSYNEQFF.

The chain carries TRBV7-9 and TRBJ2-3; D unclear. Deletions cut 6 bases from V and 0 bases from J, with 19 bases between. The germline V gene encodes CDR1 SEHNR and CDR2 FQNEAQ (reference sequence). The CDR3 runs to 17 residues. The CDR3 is CASRRHVPFLSTDTQYF. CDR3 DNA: TGTGCCAGCAGGCGGCACGTACCCTTCCTTAGCACAGATACGCAGTATTTT.

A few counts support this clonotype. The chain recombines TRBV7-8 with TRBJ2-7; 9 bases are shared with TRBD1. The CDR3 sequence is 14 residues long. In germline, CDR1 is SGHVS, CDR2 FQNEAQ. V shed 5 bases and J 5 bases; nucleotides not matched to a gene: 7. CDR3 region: CASSPGTGNNEQYF. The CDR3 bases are TGTGCCAGCAGCCCGGGGACAGGGAATAACGAGCAGTACTTC.

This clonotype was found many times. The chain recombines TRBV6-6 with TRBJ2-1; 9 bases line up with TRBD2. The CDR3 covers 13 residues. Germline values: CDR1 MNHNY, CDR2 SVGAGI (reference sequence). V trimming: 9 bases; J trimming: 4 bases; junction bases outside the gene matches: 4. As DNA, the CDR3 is TGTGCCAGTAAGCGGGAGGTATACAATGAGCAGTTCTTC. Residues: CASKREVYNEQFF.

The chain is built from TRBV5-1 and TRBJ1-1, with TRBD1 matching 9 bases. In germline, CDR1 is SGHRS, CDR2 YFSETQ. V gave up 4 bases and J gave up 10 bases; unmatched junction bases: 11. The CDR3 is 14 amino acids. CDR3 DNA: TGCGCCAGCAGCCTAACAGGGGGCTCGGTCGGAGCTTTCTTT. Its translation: CASSLTGGSVGAFF.

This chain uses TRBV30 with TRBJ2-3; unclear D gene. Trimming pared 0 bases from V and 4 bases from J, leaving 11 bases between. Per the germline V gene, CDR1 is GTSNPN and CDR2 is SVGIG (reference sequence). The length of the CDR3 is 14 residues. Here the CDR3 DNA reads TGTGCCTGGAGTGTACGTCGCGCCTCAGATACGCAGTATTTT. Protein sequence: CAWSVRRASDTQYF.

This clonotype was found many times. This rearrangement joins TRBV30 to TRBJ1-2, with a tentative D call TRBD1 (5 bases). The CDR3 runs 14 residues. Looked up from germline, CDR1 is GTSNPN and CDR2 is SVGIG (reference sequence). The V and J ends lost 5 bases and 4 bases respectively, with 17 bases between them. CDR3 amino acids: CAWSPAGLGYGYTF. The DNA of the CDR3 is TGTGCCTGGTCCCCAGCAGGGTTAGGCTATGGCTACACCTTC.

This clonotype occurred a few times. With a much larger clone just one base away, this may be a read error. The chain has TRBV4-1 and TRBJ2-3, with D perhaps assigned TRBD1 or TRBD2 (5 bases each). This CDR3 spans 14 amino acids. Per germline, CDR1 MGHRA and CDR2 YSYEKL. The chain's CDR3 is CASSEAGRGDTRYF. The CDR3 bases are TGCGCCAGCAGCGAGGCTGGGAGAGGGGATACGCGGTATTTT.

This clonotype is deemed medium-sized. CDR3 nucleotide sequence: TGCAGTGCTAGAAGTCTAGCGGGAGGTCCCTACGAGCAGTACTTC. Its protein is CSARSLAGGPYEQYF. This sequence joins TRBV20-1 and TRBJ2-7, with TRBD2 identical over 11 bases. The V gene's germline CDR1 is DFQATT and CDR2 SNEGSKA (reference sequence). This CDR3 is built from 15 residues. V was pared by 2 bases and J by 2 bases, with 5 bases of the junction left unmatched.

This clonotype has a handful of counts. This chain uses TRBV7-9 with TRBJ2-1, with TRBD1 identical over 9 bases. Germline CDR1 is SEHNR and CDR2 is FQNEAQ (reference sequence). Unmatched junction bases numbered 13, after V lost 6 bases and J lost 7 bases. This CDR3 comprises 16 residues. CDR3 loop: CASSSLLGQGRNEQFF. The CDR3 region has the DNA TGTGCCAGCAGTTCCCTACTGGGACAGGGCAGGAATGAGCAGTTCTTC.

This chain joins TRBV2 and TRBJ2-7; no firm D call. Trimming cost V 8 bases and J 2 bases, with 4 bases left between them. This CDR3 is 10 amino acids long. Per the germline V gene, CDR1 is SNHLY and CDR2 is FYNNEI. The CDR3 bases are TGTGCCAGCGGTGCCTACGAGCAGTACTTC. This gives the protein CASGAYEQYF.

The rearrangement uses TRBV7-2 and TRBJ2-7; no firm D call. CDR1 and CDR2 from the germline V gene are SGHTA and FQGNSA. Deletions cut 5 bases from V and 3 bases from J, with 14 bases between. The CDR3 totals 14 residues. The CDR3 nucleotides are TGTGCCAGCAGCCAGCCCCCTGTCCTCTACGAGCAGTACTTC. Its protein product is CASSQPPVLYEQYF.